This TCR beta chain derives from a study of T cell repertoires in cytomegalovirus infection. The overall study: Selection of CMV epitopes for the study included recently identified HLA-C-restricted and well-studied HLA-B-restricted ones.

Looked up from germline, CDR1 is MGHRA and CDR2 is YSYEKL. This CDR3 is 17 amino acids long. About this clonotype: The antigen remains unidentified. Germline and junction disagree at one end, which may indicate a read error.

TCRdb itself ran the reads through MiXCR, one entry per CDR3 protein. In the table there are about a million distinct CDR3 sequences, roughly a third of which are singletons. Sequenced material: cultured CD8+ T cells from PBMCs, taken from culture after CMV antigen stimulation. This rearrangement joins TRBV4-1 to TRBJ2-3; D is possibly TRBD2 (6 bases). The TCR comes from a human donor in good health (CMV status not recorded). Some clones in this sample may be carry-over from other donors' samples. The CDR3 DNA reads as TGTGCCAGCAGCCAGTTCCCAAGGACTACCAGCACAGATACGCAGTATTTT. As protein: CASSQFPRTTSTDTQYF.